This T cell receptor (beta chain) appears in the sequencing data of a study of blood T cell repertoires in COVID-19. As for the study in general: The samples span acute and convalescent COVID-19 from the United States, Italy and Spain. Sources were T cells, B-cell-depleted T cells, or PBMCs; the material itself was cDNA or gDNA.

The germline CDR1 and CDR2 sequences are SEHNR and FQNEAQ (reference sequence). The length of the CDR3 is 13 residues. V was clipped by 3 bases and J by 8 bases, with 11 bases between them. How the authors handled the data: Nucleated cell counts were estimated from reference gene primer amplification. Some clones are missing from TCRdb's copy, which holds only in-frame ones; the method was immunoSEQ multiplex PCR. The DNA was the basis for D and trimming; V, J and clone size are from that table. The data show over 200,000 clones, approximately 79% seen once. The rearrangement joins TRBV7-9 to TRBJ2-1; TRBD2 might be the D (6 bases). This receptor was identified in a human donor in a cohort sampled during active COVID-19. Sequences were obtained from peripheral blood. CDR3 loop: CASSLWEAYEQFF. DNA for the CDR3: TGTGCCAGCAGCTTGTGGGAGGCTTATGAGCAGTTCTTC.